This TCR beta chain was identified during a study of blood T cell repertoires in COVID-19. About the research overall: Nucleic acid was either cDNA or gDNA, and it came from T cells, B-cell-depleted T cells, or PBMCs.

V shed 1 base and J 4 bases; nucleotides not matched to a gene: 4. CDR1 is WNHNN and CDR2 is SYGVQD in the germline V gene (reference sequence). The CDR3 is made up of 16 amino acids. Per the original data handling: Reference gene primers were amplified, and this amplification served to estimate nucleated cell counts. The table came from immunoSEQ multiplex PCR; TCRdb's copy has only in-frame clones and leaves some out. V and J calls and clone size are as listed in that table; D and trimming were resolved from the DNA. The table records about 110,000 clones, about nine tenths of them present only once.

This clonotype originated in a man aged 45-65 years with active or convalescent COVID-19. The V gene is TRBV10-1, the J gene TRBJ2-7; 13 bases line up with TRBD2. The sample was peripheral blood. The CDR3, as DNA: TGCGCCAGCAGTGAGTTTGGGACTAGCGGGGTTTACGAGCAGTACTTC. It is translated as CASSEFGTSGVYEQYF.